The present T cell receptor beta chain was sequenced within a study of shared clonotypes between healthy human individuals. Data came from immunoSEQ multiplex PCR; TCRdb stores just in-frame clones and leaves some out. This table has roughly 2,500,000 clones, roughly 93% appearing once. The CDR3 spans 14 residues. The V end was cut by 4 bases, the J end by 4 bases, with 13 bases between. The germline V gene has CDR1 MGHRA and CDR2 YSYEKL. This sequence originates from a man in his late teens or twenties in good health. Some clones in this sample may be carry-over from other donors' samples. Sequences were obtained from naive CD4+ T cells from PBMCs. Subset defined: CD45RA+ positively selected. The V gene is TRBV4-1, the J gene TRBJ1-2; D is perhaps TRBD1 (5 bases). The CDR3 loop is CASSRRGEGYGYTF. Written as DNA, the CDR3 is TGCGCCAGCAGCCGGAGGGGAGAGGGCTATGGCTACACCTTC.